Below, 10 T cell receptor beta chains from the same sample are listed, as sequenced in a study of blood T cell repertoires in COVID-19. Profiling relied on immunoSEQ multiplex PCR, and the TCRdb table lists in-frame clones only, not all of them. This repertoire shows 300,000 to 400,000 clones, more than 75% found once; its top ten account for about 6%. The specimen was peripheral blood. These receptors all stem from a woman in her 50s with COVID-19, enrolled during active disease.

The chain has TRBV30 and TRBJ1-1, with TRBD1 matching over 12 bases. This CDR3 comprises 14 residues. Looked up from germline, CDR1 is GTSNPN and CDR2 is SVGIG (reference sequence). V lost 0 bases to trimming and J lost 10 bases; unmatched junction nucleotides: 6. CDR3: CAWSVRDRGRGAFF. The CDR3 region has the DNA TGTGCCTGGAGTGTACGGGACAGGGGGCGAGGAGCTTTCTTT.

CDR3 sequence reads: CASSPGTSGGAPRELFF. The CDR3 DNA sequence: TGTGCCAGCTCACCCGGGACTAGCGGTGGGGCTCCGCGGGAGCTGTTTTTT. The chain links TRBV18 to TRBJ2-2, with 11 bases matching TRBD2. CDR1 KGHSH and CDR2 LQKENI come from the germline V gene. The trim removed 3 bases at V and 9 bases at J, leaving 12 bases unmatched. The CDR3 totals 17 residues.

The genes are TRBV24-1 and TRBJ2-6; a weak D match, TRBD1 (6 bases). This CDR3 is built from 18 residues. Germline V gene lookup returns CDR1 KGHDR and CDR2 SFDVKD. Trimming shortened V by 11 bases and J by 0 bases, and 22 bases separated the two germline ends. The CDR3 spells CASIVTGHTISGANVLTF. The CDR3 region has the DNA TGTGCCAGCATAGTTACGGGACACACCATCTCTGGGGCCAACGTCCTGACTTTC.

The gene calls are TRBV11-2 and TRBJ2-1; 7 bases are a match to TRBD2. Trimming at V came to 3 bases and at J to 6 bases, leaving 8 bases not matched to a gene. There are 15 residues in the CDR3. Germline CDR1 is SGHAT and CDR2 is FQNNGV. The CDR3 bases are TGTGCCAGCAGCTTCAGCGGGATTACAAGCAATGAGCAGTTCTTC. Translation gives CASSFSGITSNEQFF.

This chain uses TRBV5-1 with TRBJ2-3; the match to TRBD2 covers 15 bases. This CDR3 region has 15 residues. Germline-derived CDR1 and CDR2 are SGHRS and YFSETQ. The trim removed 5 bases at V and 3 bases at J, leaving 1 base unmatched. This CDR3 reads CASRGLAGGTDTQYF. CDR3 in DNA: TGCGCCAGCAGAGGACTAGCGGGAGGGACAGATACGCAGTATTTT.

The DNA for the CDR3 is TGTGCCAGCAGTGGCCCCGGACAGGCCCTGAGGGGCCGCGGTGGCTACACCTTC. Its translation is CASSGPGQALRGRGGYTF. The chain links TRBV6-1 to TRBJ1-2; 7 nucleotides agree with TRBD1. This CDR3 contains 18 residues. Germline lookup yields CDR1 MNHNS and CDR2 SASEGT. V lost 4 bases and J lost 7; bases outside the gene matches: 21.

The chain couples TRBV12-3 or TRBV12-4 to TRBJ2-7, with D unresolved. With 4 bases removed from V and 5 bases from J, the gap between germline ends came to 12 bases. This CDR3 contains 13 residues. The chain's CDR3 is CASSSRRLNEQYF. The DNA of the CDR3 is TGTGCCAGCAGTTCTCGCAGACTTAACGAGCAGTACTTC.

V and J are TRBV2 and TRBJ1-4, with D maybe TRBD1 (5 bases). Germline CDR1 is SNHLY and CDR2 is FYNNEI. The CDR3 covers 14 residues. V lost 6 bases and J 7 bases, leaving 15 bases between the germline ends. CDR3 amino acids: CASSVVRGGEKLFF. The CDR3, as DNA: TGTGCCAGCAGCGTCGTAAGGGGAGGTGAAAAACTGTTTTTT.

The chain links TRBV12-3 or TRBV12-4 to TRBJ2-1; D is perhaps TRBD1 (6 bases). This CDR3 spans 13 amino acids. Trimming pared 7 bases from V and 5 bases from J, leaving 12 bases between. In DNA form, the CDR3 reads TGTGCCAGCAATAGGGACACGCACAATGAGCAGTTCTTC. Its protein is CASNRDTHNEQFF.

This chain links TRBV3-1 (or the pseudogene TRBV3-2) with TRBJ1-1, with 7 bases identical to TRBD1. The germline CDR1 and CDR2 sequences are LGHDT and YNNKEL (reference sequence). This CDR3 has 15 amino acids. After removal of 1 base from V and 7 bases from J, the junction contained 9 bases not matched to a gene. DNA of the CDR3: TGTGCCAGCAGCCAAGTCAGGGGGGCCGCAGTTGAAGCTTTCTTT. This gives the protein CASSQVRGAAVEAFF.